This T cell receptor (beta chain) was identified in a study of beta chain features in type 1 diabetes. Study findings and constraints: In every one of the four CD4+ subsets, TCRB CDR3s were moderately but significantly shorter in Type 1 diabetes patients.

Only a few counts were recorded for this clone. The antigen is not known. CDR3 size: 15 residues. CDR1 and CDR2 (germline): MGHRA, YSYEKL. V shed 2 bases and J 4 bases; nucleotides not matched to a gene: 5. Since all of the isolated RNA was reverse transcribed, expressed TCRB transcripts were what got sequenced. Naive, central memory and regulatory T cell samples averaged about 3.57 million immunoSEQ reads each. Libraries were prepared by immunoSEQ multiplex PCR; TCRdb keeps only in-frame clonotypes and omits some of them. This table has some 360,000 clones, 8.5% to 10% appearing once. The sequencing input was central memory CD4+ T cells from blood. The sequence was collected from a man under 40 with type 1 diabetes. The gene calls are TRBV4-1 and TRBJ1-5; the match to TRBD1 covers 7 bases. The chain's CDR3 is CASSQLAGGNQPQHF. The CDR3 DNA is TGCGCCAGCAGCCAACTTGCAGGGGGAAATCAGCCCCAGCATTTT.